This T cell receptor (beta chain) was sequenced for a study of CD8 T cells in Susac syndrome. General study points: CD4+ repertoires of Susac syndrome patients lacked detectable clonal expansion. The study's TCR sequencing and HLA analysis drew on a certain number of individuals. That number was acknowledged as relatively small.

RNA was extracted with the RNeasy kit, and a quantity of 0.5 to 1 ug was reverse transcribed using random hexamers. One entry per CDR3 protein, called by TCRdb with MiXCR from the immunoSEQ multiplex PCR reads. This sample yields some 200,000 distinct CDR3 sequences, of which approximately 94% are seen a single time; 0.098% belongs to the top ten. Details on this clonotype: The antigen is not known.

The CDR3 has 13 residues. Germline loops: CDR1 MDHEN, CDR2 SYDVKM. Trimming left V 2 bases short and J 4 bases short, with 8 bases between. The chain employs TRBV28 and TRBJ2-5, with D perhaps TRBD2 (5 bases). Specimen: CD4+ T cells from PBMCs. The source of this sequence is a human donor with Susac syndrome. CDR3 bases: TGTGCCAGCAGTTTAAACGCGGGAGAGACCCAGTACTTC. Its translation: CASSLNAGETQYF.